Below are 30 T cell receptor beta chains sequenced from a single sample in a study of blood T cell repertoires in COVID-19. Here immunoSEQ multiplex PCR was the method, and the copy in TCRdb shows in-frame clones only, minus some. This table holds around 330,000 clones, about 92% found once. The sequenced sample was PBMCs or T cells enriched from blood (not recorded which). The receptors originated from a man aged 55-75 years who had recovered from COVID-19.

The chain is built from TRBV4-1 and TRBJ1-1; D might be TRBD1 (6 bases). The CDR3 spans 14 residues. V was clipped by 2 bases and J by 6 bases, with 13 bases between them. Per germline, CDR1 MGHRA and CDR2 YSYEKL. CDR3 bases: TGCGCCAGCAGCCAACCTAGGGCAGGGGCTGAAGCTTTCTTT. It specifies CASSQPRAGAEAFF.

CDR3 in amino acids: CASNQGPSTEAFF. Written as DNA, the CDR3 is TGTGCCAGCAATCAGGGGCCTAGCACTGAAGCTTTCTTT. The rearrangement links TRBV6-5 to TRBJ1-1; D perhaps matches TRBD1 (6 bases). Trimming removed 7 bases at V and 4 bases at J, with 13 bases between. Germline CDR1 MNHEY, CDR2 SVGAGI. The CDR3 sequence is 13 residues long.

The chain has TRBV11-2 and TRBJ1-4, with TRBD1 matching over 8 bases. Germline CDR1 and CDR2: SGHAT and FQNNGV. V trimming: 3 bases; J trimming: 10 bases; junction bases outside the gene matches: 4. CDR3 length: 13 residues. CDR3 coding DNA: TGTGCCAGCAGCTTGGACAGGGAGGCAAAACTGTTTTTT. Translating gives CASSLDREAKLFF.

This clone has a handful of counts. The V gene is TRBV29-1, the J gene TRBJ1-4; unclear D gene. Trimming removed 3 bases at V and 4 bases at J, with 9 bases between. CDR3 length equals 13 residues. In germline, CDR1 is SQVTM, CDR2 ANQGSEA. CDR3 protein: CSVEFGSNEKLFF. CDR3 bases: TGCAGCGTTGAGTTTGGCAGTAATGAAAAACTGTTTTTT.

This chain joins TRBV12-3 or TRBV12-4 and TRBJ1-2; D unresolved. The CDR3 sequence is 11 residues long. V dropped 6 bases and J dropped 6 bases, with 8 bases sitting between them. The CDR3 sequence: CASSRGHGYTF. In DNA, the CDR3 is TGTGCCAGCAGCAGAGGGCATGGCTACACCTTC.

Details on this clone: Sequence at one end of the junction differs from germline and may be a read error. The rearrangement links TRBV15 to TRBJ2-1; 7 nucleotides line up with TRBD2. This CDR3 has 13 residues. Germline V gene lookup returns CDR1 LNHNV and CDR2 YYDKDF (reference sequence). The CDR3 sequence is CATSRAGAGDLLF. The CDR3 DNA sequence: TGTGCCACCAGCAGAGCTGGGGCGGGAGACTTGCTCTTC.

The rearrangement links TRBV9 to TRBJ2-3; 7 nucleotides line up with TRBD2. V shed 2 bases and J 6 bases; nucleotides not matched to a gene: 9. This CDR3 is 15 amino acids long. Germline assignment: CDR1 SGDLS and CDR2 YYNGEE. DNA of the CDR3: TGTGCCAGCAGCGTTACGCGGGGGTGGCAGGATACGCAGTATTTT. Protein product: CASSVTRGWQDTQYF.

The CDR3 region has the DNA TGTGCCAGTCGGGACAGGGGACGGGATGGCTACACCTTC. Protein: CASRDRGRDGYTF. The chain recombines TRBV19 with TRBJ1-2; 10 nucleotides align to TRBD1. Germline values: CDR1 LNHDA, CDR2 SQIVND (reference sequence). Unmatched junction bases numbered 6, after V lost 8 bases and J lost 6 bases. The CDR3 consists of 13 residues. Drawing the rest from reference TRBV19 and TRBJ1-2, the complete variable domain is DGGITQSPKYLFRKEGQNVTLSCEQNLNHDAMYWYRQDPGQGLRLIYYSQIVNDFQKGDIAEGYSVSREKKESFPLTVTSAQKNPTAFYLCASRDRGRDGYTFGSGTRLTVV.

V usage is TRBV6-5 and J usage is TRBJ2-7; a possible D gene is TRBD2 (6 bases). Deletions cut 8 bases from V and 4 bases from J, with 12 bases between. Per germline, CDR1 MNHEY and CDR2 SVGAGI. This CDR3 comprises 12 residues. CDR3 bases: TGTGCCAGCTTGAAAGCGGGTTACGAGCAGTACTTC. Amino acid sequence: CASLKAGYEQYF.

J is TRBJ2-2 and V is TRBV4-2; a possible D gene is TRBD1 (5 bases). This CDR3 comprises 16 residues. Trimming left V 2 bases short and J 4 bases short, with 14 bases between. CDR1 is LGHNA and CDR2 is YNFKEQ in the germline V gene. The CDR3 loop is CASSQPRALGTGELFF. The DNA for the CDR3 is TGTGCCAGCAGCCAACCCAGGGCTCTCGGCACCGGGGAGCTGTTTTTT.

V and J are TRBV15 and TRBJ1-5; the match to TRBD1 covers 7 bases. J was trimmed by 1 base and V by 3 bases; bases with no gene match: 9. CDR1 is LNHNV, CDR2 YYDKDF, per germline (reference sequence). The CDR3 loop spans 17 amino acids. The CDR3 DNA sequence: TGTGCCACCAGCAGCGACAGGGCGGGGGGGAGCAATCAGCCCCAGCATTTT. Translating gives CATSSDRAGGSNQPQHF.

This clone was found once. This rearrangement joins TRBV12-3 or TRBV12-4 to TRBJ2-3; TRBD1 aligns across 7 bases. This CDR3 is built from 13 residues. V shed 7 bases and J 0 bases; nucleotides not matched to a gene: 1. CDR3 coding DNA: TGTGCCAGCAAACAGGGGAGCACAGATACGCAGTATTTT. As protein: CASKQGSTDTQYF.

J is TRBJ2-7 and V is TRBV4-2, with TRBD1 matching over 10 bases. Germline lookup yields CDR1 LGHNA and CDR2 YNFKEQ. This CDR3 is 14 amino acids long. J gave up 2 bases and V 3 bases, and 1 base lay outside the gene matches. The DNA for the CDR3 is TGTGCCAGCAGCCAGGGACAGGGGACCTACGAGCAGTACTTC. It translates to CASSQGQGTYEQYF.

This chain joins TRBV13 and TRBJ2-1; 10 nucleotides line up with TRBD2. Germline V CDR1 and CDR2: PRHDT, FYEKMQ (reference sequence). V gave up 5 bases and J gave up 8 bases; unmatched junction bases: 9. The CDR3 sequence is 15 residues long. The CDR3 protein is CASSPKAGGRYEQFF. The CDR3 nucleotides read TGTGCCAGCAGCCCAAAAGCGGGAGGGAGGTATGAGCAGTTCTTC.

This clone appeared once. The J gene is TRBJ1-2, the V gene TRBV25-1; 7 bases map to TRBD1. The V and J ends lost 5 bases and 4 bases, in that order; junction bases with no gene match: 4. The CDR3 totals 13 residues. Germline CDR1 and CDR2: MGHDK and SYGVNS. The CDR3 spells CASSRGRSYGYTF. The CDR3 nucleotides read TGTGCCAGCAGTAGGGGGCGAAGCTATGGCTACACCTTC.

The chain employs TRBV7-2 and TRBJ2-2, with D possibly matching TRBD2 (6 bases). In germline, CDR1 is SGHTA, CDR2 FQGNSA. The CDR3 loop spans 15 amino acids. Trimming shortened V by 2 bases and J by 4 bases, and 11 bases separated the two germline ends. CDR3 region: CASSLSAGITGELFF. DNA for the CDR3: TGTGCCAGCAGCTTATCCGCGGGGATCACCGGGGAGCTGTTTTTT.

The V and J genes are TRBV15 and TRBJ1-4, with D perhaps matching TRBD1 (6 bases). The CDR3 spans 15 residues. Germline assignment: CDR1 LNHNV and CDR2 YYDKDF (reference sequence). V was clipped by 1 base and J by 7 bases, with 13 bases between them. The CDR3 nucleotides are TGTGCCACCAGCAGAGTCAGGGGCCGGCGTGAAAAACTGTTTTTT. Amino acids: CATSRVRGRREKLFF.

The chain links TRBV7-9 to TRBJ2-7, with 8 bases lining up with TRBD1. Germline trimming cut 1 base from V and 6 bases from J; bases unmatched to any gene: 8. Germline CDR1 is SEHNR and CDR2 is FQNEAQ (reference sequence). The CDR3 loop spans 15 amino acids. CDR3 DNA: TGTGCCAGCAGCTTAGATTGGCGTCAGGGGGCCGAGCAGTACTTC. Its protein is CASSLDWRQGAEQYF. The entire variable domain, with the rest obtained from reference TRBV7-9 and TRBJ2-7, is as follows: DTGVSQNPRHKITKRGQNVTFRCDPISEHNRLYWYRQTLGQGPEFLTYFQNEAQLEKSRLLSDRFSAERPKGSFSTLEIQRTEQGDSAMYLCASSLDWRQGAEQYFGPGTRLTVT.

The CDR3 DNA follows: TGCGCCAGCAGCCAAGAATGGAGCTTCAATGAGCAGTTCTTC. Its protein product is CASSQEWSFNEQFF. The V and J genes are TRBV4-1 and TRBJ2-1; D gene ambiguous. V gave up 0 bases and J gave up 6 bases, with 9 bases separating them. This CDR3 spans 14 amino acids. The germline V gene encodes CDR1 MGHRA and CDR2 YSYEKL.

V and J are TRBV6-5 and TRBJ2-4; tentative D call: TRBD1 (6 bases). The CDR3 has 15 amino acids. The V end lost 6 bases, the J end lost 4 bases, and 16 bases lay between the germline ends. Looked up from germline, CDR1 is MNHEY and CDR2 is SVGAGI. In nucleotides, the CDR3 is TGTGCCAGCAGGAGACCCGGGACACCAAAAAACATTCAGTACTTC. The encoded protein is CASRRPGTPKNIQYF.

The V call is TRBV29-1, the J call TRBJ1-2; D unclear. This CDR3 has 12 residues. Germline V CDR1 and CDR2: SQVTM, ANQGSEA. Trimming left V 4 bases short and J 4 bases short, with 10 bases between. As DNA, the CDR3 is TGCAGCGTTGTCCCCGGCGGCTATGGCTACACCTTC. It specifies CSVVPGGYGYTF.

This chain uses TRBV7-9 with TRBJ2-3; D might be TRBD2 (5 bases). The CDR3 length is 19 residues. Germline CDR1 reads SEHNR; CDR2 reads FQNEAQ (reference sequence). The V end lost 1 base, the J end lost 1 base, and 21 bases lay between the germline ends. Here the CDR3 DNA reads TGTGCCAGCAGCTTAGAACCGGGCAGAGGGCGTTACCGCACAGATACGCAGTATTTT. Translating it yields CASSLEPGRGRYRTDTQYF.

This chain joins TRBV27 and TRBJ1-6; 8 bases are shared with TRBD1. With V trimmed by 6 bases and J by 0 bases, 7 bases remained unmatched. CDR3 size: 17 residues. Germline V gives CDR1 MNHEY, CDR2 SMNVEV (reference sequence). CDR3 coding DNA: TGTGCCAGCAGACAAGACAGGGGAGTCTCCTATAATTCACCCCTCCACTTT. Its protein is CASRQDRGVSYNSPLHF.

V and J are TRBV19 and TRBJ2-7, with TRBD1 matching 8 bases. With V trimmed by 5 bases and J by 2 bases, 23 bases remained unmatched. Germline V gene data show CDR1 as LNHDA and CDR2 as SQIVND (reference sequence). CDR3 length: 20 amino acids. The CDR3 sequence: CASSEHPGTGGLRIAYEQYF. CDR3 sequence (DNA): TGTGCCAGTAGTGAACACCCCGGGACAGGTGGATTAAGAATCGCCTACGAGCAGTACTTC.

As DNA, the CDR3 is TGTGCCAGCAGATCAGGACAGGACATAACCTACGAGCAGTACTTC. This encodes CASRSGQDITYEQYF. This chain uses TRBV7-9 with TRBJ2-7; 7 bases line up with TRBD1. J was trimmed by 2 bases and V by 6 bases; bases with no gene match: 10. The CDR3 is 15 residues long. CDR1 is SEHNR and CDR2 is FQNEAQ in the germline V gene (reference sequence).

This chain uses TRBV3-1 (or the pseudogene TRBV3-2) with TRBJ2-7; D is possibly TRBD1 (5 bases). CDR3 size: 15 residues. CDR1 and CDR2 (germline): LGHDT, YNNKEL (reference sequence). Trimming removed 3 bases from V and 0 bases from J, with 12 bases in between. This CDR3 reads CASSQAQGNSYEQYF. The CDR3 bases are TGTGCCAGCAGCCAGGCCCAGGGAAACTCCTACGAGCAGTACTTC.

The chain combines TRBV19 with TRBJ1-2; D gene uncertain. From germline, CDR1 is LNHDA and CDR2 SQIVND (reference sequence). V was shortened by 5 bases and J by 4 bases, with 11 bases between the two germline ends. The CDR3 spans 13 residues. The CDR3 here is CASSPSRGYGYTF. DNA for the CDR3: TGTGCCAGTAGTCCAAGCCGGGGCTATGGCTACACCTTC.

The chain has TRBV4-2 and TRBJ1-1, with TRBD1 identical over 7 bases. Germline CDR1 is LGHNA and CDR2 is YNFKEQ. The CDR3 is made up of 14 amino acids. V shed 1 base, J shed 4 bases, and the junction held 3 bases outside the gene matches. Written as DNA, the CDR3 is TGTGCCAGCAGCCAAGGACAGGGCTTCACTGAAGCTTTCTTT. Protein: CASSQGQGFTEAFF.

The J gene is TRBJ1-1, the V gene TRBV25-1; TRBD1 is a possible D gene (6 bases). The CDR3 consists of 14 residues. With 4 bases removed from V and 2 bases from J, the gap between germline ends came to 11 bases. Germline CDR1 reads MGHDK; CDR2 reads SYGVNS. The CDR3 bases are TGTGCCAGCAGTGGAACAGGGAGAAACACTGAAGCTTTCTTT. Residues: CASSGTGRNTEAFF.

The chain links TRBV9 to TRBJ2-5; D might be TRBD1 (6 bases). Trimming shortened V by 3 bases and J by 7 bases, and 19 bases separated the two germline ends. The CDR3 loop spans 15 amino acids. Per the germline V gene, CDR1 is SGDLS and CDR2 is YYNGEE. The CDR3 sequence is CASSAGDNYRGTQYF. CDR3 nucleotides: TGTGCCAGCAGCGCCGGGGACAACTATCGGGGGACCCAGTACTTC.